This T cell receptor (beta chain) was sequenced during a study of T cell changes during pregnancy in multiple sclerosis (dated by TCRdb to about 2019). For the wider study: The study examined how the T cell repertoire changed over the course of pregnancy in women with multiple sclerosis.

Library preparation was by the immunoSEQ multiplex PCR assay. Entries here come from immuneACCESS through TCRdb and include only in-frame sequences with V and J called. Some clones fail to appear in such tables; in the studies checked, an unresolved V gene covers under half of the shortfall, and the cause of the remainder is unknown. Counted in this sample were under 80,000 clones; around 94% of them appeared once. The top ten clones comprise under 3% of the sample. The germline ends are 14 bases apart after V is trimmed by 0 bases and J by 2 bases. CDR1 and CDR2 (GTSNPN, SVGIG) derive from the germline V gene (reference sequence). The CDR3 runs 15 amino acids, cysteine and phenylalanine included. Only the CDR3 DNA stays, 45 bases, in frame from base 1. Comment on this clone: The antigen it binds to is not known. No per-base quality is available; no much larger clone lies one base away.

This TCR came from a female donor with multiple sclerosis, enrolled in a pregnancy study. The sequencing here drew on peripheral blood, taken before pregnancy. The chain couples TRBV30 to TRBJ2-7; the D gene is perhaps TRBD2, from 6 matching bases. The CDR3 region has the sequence CAWSVSSGLAYEQYF. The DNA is TGTGCCTGGAGTGTAAGTAGCGGACTCGCCTACGAGCAGTACTTC.